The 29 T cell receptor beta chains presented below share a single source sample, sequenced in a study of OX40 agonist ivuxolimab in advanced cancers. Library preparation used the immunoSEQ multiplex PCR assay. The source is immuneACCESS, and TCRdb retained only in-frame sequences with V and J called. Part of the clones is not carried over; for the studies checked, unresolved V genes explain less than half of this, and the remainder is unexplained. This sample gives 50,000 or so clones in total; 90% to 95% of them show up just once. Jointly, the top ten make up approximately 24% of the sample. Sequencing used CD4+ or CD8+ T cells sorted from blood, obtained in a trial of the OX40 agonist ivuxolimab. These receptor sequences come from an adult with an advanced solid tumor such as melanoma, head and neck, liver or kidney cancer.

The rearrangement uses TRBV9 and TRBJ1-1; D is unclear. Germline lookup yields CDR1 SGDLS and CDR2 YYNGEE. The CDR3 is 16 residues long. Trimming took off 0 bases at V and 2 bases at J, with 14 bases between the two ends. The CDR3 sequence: CASSVGSPGKNTEAFF. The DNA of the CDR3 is TGTGCCAGCAGCGTAGGGTCCCCGGGTAAAAACACTGAAGCTTTCTTT.

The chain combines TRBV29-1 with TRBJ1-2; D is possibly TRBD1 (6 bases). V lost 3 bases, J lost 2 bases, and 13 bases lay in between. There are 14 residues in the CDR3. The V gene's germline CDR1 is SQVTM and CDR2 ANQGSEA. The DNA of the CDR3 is TGCAGCGTTGATAGAGGTCAGGGGAACTATGGCTACACCTTC. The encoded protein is CSVDRGQGNYGYTF.

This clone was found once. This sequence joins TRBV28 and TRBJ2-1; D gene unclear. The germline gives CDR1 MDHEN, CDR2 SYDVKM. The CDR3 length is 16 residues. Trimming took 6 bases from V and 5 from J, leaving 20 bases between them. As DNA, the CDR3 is TGTGCCAGCAGGTCCCTGCTGCGAGACTCTAACAATGAGCAGTTCTTC. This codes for CASRSLLRDSNNEQFF.

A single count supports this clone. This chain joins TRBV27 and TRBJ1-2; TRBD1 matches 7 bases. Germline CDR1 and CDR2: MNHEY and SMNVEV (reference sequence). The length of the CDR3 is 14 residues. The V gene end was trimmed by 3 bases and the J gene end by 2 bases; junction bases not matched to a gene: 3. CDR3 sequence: CASSFQTGNYGYTF. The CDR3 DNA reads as TGTGCCAGCAGTTTCCAGACAGGGAACTATGGCTACACCTTC.

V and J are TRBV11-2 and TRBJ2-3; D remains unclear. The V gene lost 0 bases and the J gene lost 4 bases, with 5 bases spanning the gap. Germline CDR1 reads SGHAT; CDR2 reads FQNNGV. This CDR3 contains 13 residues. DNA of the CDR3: TGTGCCAGCAGCTTAGAACTTCCAGATACGCAGTATTTT. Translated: CASSLELPDTQYF.

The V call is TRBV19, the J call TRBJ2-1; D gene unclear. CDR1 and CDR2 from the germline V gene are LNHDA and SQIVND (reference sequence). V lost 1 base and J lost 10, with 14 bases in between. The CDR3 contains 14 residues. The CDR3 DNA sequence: TGTGCCAGTAGTATAGCCACTCGTCGAATGGAGCAGTTCTTC. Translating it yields CASSIATRRMEQFF. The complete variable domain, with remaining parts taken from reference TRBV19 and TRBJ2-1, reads DGGITQSPKYLFRKEGQNVTLSCEQNLNHDAMYWYRQDPGQGLRLIYYSQIVNDFQKGDIAEGYSVSREKKESFPLTVTSAQKNPTAFYLCASSIATRRMEQFFGPGTRLTVL.

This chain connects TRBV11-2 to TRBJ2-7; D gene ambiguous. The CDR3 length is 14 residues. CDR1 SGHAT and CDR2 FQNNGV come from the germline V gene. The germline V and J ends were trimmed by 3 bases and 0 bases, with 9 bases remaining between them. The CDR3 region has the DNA TGTGCCAGCAGCTTCCACAGAAACTCCTACGAGCAGTACTTC. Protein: CASSFHRNSYEQYF.

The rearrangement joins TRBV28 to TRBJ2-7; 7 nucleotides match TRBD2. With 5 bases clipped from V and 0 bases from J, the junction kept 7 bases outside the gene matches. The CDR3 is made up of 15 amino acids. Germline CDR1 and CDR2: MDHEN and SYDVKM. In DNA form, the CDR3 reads TGTGCCAGCAGTCCAAGACTAGCAGCCTCCTACGAGCAGTACTTC. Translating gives CASSPRLAASYEQYF.

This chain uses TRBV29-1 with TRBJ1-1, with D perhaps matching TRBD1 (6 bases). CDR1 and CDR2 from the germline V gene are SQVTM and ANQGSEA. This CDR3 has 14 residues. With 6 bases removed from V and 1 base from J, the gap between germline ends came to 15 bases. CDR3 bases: TGCAGCGTAGCACCTACAGGGTGGAACACTGAAGCTTTCTTT. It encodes CSVAPTGWNTEAFF.

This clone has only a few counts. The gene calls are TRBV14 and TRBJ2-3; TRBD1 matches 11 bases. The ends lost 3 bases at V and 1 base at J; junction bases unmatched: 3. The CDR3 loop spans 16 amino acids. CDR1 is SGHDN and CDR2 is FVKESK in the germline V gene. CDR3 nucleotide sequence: TGTGCCAGCAGCCAGGACAGGGGGCTTGGCACAGATACGCAGTATTTT. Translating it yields CASSQDRGLGTDTQYF. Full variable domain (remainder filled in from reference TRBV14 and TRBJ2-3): EAGVTQFPSHSVIEKGQTVTLRCDPISGHDNLYWYRRVMGKEIKFLLHFVKESKQDESGMPNNRFLAERTGGTYSTLKVQPAELEDSGVYFCASSQDRGLGTDTQYFGPGTRLTVL.

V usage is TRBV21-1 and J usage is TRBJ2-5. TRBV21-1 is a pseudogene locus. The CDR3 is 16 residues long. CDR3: CASSHLTEALFKTQYF. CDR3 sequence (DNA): TGTGCCAGCAGCCACCTAACGGAAGCCCTTTTCAAGACCCAGTACTTC.

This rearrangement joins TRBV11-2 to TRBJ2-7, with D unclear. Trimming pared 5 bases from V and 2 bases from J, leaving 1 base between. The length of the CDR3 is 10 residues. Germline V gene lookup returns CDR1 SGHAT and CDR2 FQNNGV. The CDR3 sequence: CASSAYEQYF. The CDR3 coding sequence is TGTGCCAGCAGCGCCTACGAGCAGTACTTC.

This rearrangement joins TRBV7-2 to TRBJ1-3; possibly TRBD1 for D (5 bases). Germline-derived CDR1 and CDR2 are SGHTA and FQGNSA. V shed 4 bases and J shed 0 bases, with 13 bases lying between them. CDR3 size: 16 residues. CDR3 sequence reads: CASSSLEGPSGNTIYF. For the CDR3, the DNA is TGTGCCAGCAGCTCCCTCGAGGGGCCCTCTGGAAACACCATATATTTT.

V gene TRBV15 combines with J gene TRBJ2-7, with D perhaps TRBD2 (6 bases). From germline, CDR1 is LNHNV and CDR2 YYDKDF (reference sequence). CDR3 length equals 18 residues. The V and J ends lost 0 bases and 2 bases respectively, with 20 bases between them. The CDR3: CATSRDLAGLAETYEQYF. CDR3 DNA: TGTGCCACCAGCAGAGATTTGGCGGGGCTAGCCGAAACCTACGAGCAGTACTTC.

CDR3 nucleotide sequence: TGTGCCAGCAGAACTGTCTACCCCGGGACAGGTATGCACAATGAGCAGTTCTTC. This encodes CASRTVYPGTGMHNEQFF. This chain joins TRBV28 and TRBJ2-1, with 8 bases fitting TRBD1. Germline V CDR1 and CDR2: MDHEN, SYDVKM. The CDR3 consists of 18 residues. Trimming at V came to 6 bases and at J to 5 bases, leaving 18 bases not matched to a gene.

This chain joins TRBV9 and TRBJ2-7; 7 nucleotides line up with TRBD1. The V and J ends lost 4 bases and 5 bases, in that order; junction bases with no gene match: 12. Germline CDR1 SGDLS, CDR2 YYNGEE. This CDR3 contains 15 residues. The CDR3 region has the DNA TGTGCCAGCAGCCCCTCCCCGGGACAGCTTAACGAGCAGTACTTC. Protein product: CASSPSPGQLNEQYF.

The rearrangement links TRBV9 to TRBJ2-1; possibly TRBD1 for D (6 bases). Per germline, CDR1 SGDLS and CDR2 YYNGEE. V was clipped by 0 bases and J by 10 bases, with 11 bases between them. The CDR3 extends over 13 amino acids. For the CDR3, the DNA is TGTGCCAGCAGCGTAGGGGGGCTAGGGGAGCAGTTCTTC. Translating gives CASSVGGLGEQFF.

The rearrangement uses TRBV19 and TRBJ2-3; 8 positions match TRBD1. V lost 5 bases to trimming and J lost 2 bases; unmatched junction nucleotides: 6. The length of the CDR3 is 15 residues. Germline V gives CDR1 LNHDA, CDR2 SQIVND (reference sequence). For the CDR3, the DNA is TGTGCCAGTAGTCTAGGGACAGGTATCACAGATACGCAGTATTTT. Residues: CASSLGTGITDTQYF.

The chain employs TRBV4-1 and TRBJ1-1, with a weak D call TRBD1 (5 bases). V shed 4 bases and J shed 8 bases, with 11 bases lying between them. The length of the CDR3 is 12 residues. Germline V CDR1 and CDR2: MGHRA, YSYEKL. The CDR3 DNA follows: TGCGCCAGCAGCCTAAACCAGGGCGAAGCTTTCTTT. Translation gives CASSLNQGEAFF.

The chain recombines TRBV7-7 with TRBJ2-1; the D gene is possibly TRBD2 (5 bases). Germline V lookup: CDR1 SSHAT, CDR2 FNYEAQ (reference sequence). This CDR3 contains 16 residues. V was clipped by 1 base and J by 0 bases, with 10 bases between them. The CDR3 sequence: CASSLDGLSSYNEQFF. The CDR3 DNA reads TGTGCCAGCAGCTTAGACGGACTCAGCTCCTACAATGAGCAGTTCTTC. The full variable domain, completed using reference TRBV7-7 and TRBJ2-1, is GAGVSQSPRYKVTKRGQDVTLRCDPISSHATLYWYQQALGQGPEFLTYFNYEAQPDKSGLPSDRFSAERPEGSISTLTIQRTEQRDSAMYRCASSLDGLSSYNEQFFGPGTRLTVL.

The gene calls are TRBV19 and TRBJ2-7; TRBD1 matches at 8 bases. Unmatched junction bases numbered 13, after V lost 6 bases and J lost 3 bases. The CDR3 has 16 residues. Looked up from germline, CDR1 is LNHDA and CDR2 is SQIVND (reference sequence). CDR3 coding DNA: TGTGCCAGTAGCCCCATTCTAGGACAGGGCATCTACGAGCAGTACTTC. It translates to CASSPILGQGIYEQYF.

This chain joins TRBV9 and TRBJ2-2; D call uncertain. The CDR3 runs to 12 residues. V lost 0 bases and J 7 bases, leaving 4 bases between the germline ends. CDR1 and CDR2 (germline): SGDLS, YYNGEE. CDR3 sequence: CASSVGGGELFF. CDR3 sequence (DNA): TGTGCCAGCAGCGTAGGTGGCGGGGAGCTGTTTTTT.

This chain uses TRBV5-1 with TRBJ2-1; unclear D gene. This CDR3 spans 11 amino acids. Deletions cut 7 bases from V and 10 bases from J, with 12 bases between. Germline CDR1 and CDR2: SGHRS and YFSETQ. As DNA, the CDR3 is TGCGCCAGCGCCAGCCCTAGGGAGCAGTTCTTC. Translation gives CASASPREQFF. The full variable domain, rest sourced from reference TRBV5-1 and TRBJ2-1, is KAGVTQTPRYLIKTRGQQVTLSCSPISGHRSVSWYQQTPGQGLQFLFEYFSETQRNKGNFPGRFSGRQFSNSRSEMNVSTLELGDSALYLCASASPREQFFGPGTRLTVL.

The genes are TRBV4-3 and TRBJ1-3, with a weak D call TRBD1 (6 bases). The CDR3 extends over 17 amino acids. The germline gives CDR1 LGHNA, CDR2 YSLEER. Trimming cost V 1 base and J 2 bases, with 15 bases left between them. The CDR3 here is CASSQVPPGVAGNTIYF. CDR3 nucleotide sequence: TGCGCCAGCAGCCAAGTGCCCCCAGGGGTTGCTGGAAACACCATATATTTT.

The CDR3 sequence: CASSLWGSSGQGGHEQYF. The CDR3 bases are TGTGCCAGCAGCTTATGGGGTTCCTCCGGACAGGGGGGCCACGAGCAGTACTTC. The V gene is TRBV7-6, the J gene TRBJ2-7, with 10 bases that match TRBD1. The germline V gene has CDR1 SGHVS and CDR2 FNYEAQ. V gave up 2 bases and J gave up 5 bases; unmatched junction bases: 15. This CDR3 contains 18 residues.

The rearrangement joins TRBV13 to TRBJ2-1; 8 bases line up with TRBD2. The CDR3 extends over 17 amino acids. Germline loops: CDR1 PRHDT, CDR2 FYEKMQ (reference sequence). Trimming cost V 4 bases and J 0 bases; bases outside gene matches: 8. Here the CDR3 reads CASSSGPSGRSYNEQFF. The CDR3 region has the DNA TGTGCCAGCAGCTCCGGGCCTAGCGGGCGCTCCTACAATGAGCAGTTCTTC. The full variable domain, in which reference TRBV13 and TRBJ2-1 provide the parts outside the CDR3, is AAGVIQSPRHLIKEKRETATLKCYPIPRHDTVYWYQQGPGQDPQFLISFYEKMQSDKGSIPDRFSAQQFSDYHSELNMSSLELGDSALYFCASSSGPSGRSYNEQFFGPGTRLTVL.

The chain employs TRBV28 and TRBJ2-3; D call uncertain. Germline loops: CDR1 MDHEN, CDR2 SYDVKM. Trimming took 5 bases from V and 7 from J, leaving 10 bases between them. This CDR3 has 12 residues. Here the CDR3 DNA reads TGTGCCAGCAGTGATACTTATTATACGCAGTATTTT. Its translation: CASSDTYYTQYF. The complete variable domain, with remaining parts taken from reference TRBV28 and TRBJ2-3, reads DVKVTQSSRYLVKRTGEKVFLECVQDMDHENMFWYRQDPGLGLRLIYFSYDVKMKEKGDIPEGYSVSREKKERFSLILESASTNQTSMYLCASSDTYYTQYFGPGTRLTVL.

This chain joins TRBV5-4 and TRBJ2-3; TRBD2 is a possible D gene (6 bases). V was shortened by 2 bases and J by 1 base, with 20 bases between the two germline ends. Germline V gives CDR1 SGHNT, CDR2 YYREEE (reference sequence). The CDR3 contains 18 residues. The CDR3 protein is CASSFSALAARGTDTQYF. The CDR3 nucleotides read TGTGCCAGCAGCTTCTCCGCACTAGCAGCGAGGGGCACAGATACGCAGTATTTT. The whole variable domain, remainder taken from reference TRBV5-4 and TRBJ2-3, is ETGVTQSPTHLIKTRGQQVTLRCSSQSGHNTVSWYQQALGQGPQFIFQYYREEENGRGNFPPRFSGLQFPNYSSELNVNALELDDSALYLCASSFSALAARGTDTQYFGPGTRLTVL.

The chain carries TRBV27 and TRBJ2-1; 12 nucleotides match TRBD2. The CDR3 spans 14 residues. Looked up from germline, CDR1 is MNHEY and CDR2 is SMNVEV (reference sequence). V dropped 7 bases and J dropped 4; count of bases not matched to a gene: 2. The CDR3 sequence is CASTTSGSYNEQFF. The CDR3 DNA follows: TGTGCCAGCACGACTAGCGGGAGTTACAATGAGCAGTTCTTC.